A selection of T cell receptor beta chains follows, all from one sample in a study of blood T cell repertoires in COVID-19. The data were produced by immunoSEQ multiplex PCR, yet TCRdb's version contains in-frame clones alone and is incomplete. The table shows about 200,000 clones, with approximately 84% occurring only once. The sequencing input was PBMCs or T cells enriched from blood (not recorded which). These receptors were taken from a middle-aged man who had recovered from COVID-19. Both conserved end residues are part of each CDR3. The D gene is left open where the match is weak. Size is omitted from some rows. Given values are once, few, many or a class for expanded clones.

J,length,size,D,V,CDR3,DNA
TRBJ1-1,13,NA,NA,TRBV30,CAWTGGGHSQAFF,TGTGCCTGGACGGGAGGGGGTCACAGTCAGGCTTTCTTT
TRBJ1-5,15,NA,NA,TRBV28,CASSLPDRPNQPQHF,TGTGCCAGCAGTTTACCCGACAGGCCAAATCAGCCCCAGCATTTT
TRBJ2-7,13,NA,TRBD1,TRBV7-3,CASRSGGRNEQYF,TGTGCCAGCAGGTCAGGGGGCCGCAACGAGCAGTACTTC
TRBJ1-1,13,NA,NA,TRBV12-3/TRBV12-4,CASSLSSNTEAFF,TGTGCCAGCAGTTTATCGTCCAACACTGAAGCTTTCTTT
TRBJ1-1,15,NA,TRBD1,TRBV7-6,CASSLLDRGKTEAFF,TGTGCCAGCAGCTTACTCGACAGGGGGAAGACTGAAGCTTTCTTT
TRBJ1-2,14,NA,NA,TRBV28,CASTPGKTLYGYTF,TGTGCCAGCACCCCGGGGAAGACCCTCTATGGCTACACCTTC
TRBJ2-2,16,NA,NA,TRBV7-8,CASSLVGQKKVGELFF,TGTGCCAGCAGCTTAGTCGGACAGAAAAAGGTCGGGGAGCTGTTTTTT
TRBJ2-3,13,few,NA,TRBV7-8,CASRYRGTDTQYF,TGTGCCAGCAGGTATCGGGGCACAGATACGCAGTATTTT
TRBJ1-2,11,NA,TRBD1,TRBV6-5,CASRTGMGYTF,TGTGCCAGCAGGACAGGGATGGGCTACACCTTC
TRBJ1-6,16,NA,NA,TRBV10-1,CASSDPLTSGNSPLHF,TGCGCCAGCAGTGACCCCTTAACATCGGGGAATTCACCCCTCCACTTT
TRBJ2-7,14,NA,NA,TRBV3-1/TRBV3-2,CASSPLTTSYEQYF,TGTGCCAGCAGCCCCCTGACTACCTCCTACGAGCAGTACTTC
TRBJ2-2,16,NA,TRBD1,TRBV9,CASSLTDRGQTGELFF,TGTGCCAGCAGCTTAACCGACAGGGGGCAAACCGGGGAGCTGTTTTTT
TRBJ2-5,15,NA,TRBD2,TRBV9,CASSASGLARETQYF,TGTGCCAGCAGCGCCTCGGGACTAGCGCGAGAGACCCAGTACTTC
TRBJ1-5,12,NA,NA,TRBV27,CASRVGSQPQHF,TGTGCCAGCAGGGTGGGGAGTCAGCCCCAGCATTTT
TRBJ1-5,15,NA,NA,TRBV6-7,CASWGGQKGNQPQHF,TGTGCCAGCTGGGGGGGCCAGAAAGGCAATCAGCCCCAGCATTTT
TRBJ2-3,17,NA,NA,TRBV28,CASTPPPGTSNTDTQYF,TGTGCCAGCACCCCTCCCCCCGGGACATCTAACACAGATACGCAGTATTTT
TRBJ2-2,13,few,NA,TRBV30,CACPDKNTGELFF,TGTGCCTGCCCGGACAAGAACACCGGGGAGCTGTTTTTT
TRBJ1-2,15,NA,TRBD1,TRBV7-2,CASSLETGGGYGYTF,TGTGCCAGCAGCTTGGAGACAGGGGGCGGCTATGGCTACACCTTC
TRBJ1-5,13,NA,NA,TRBV16,CASSGGENQPQHF,TGTGCCAGCAGCGGGGGGGAGAATCAGCCCCAGCATTTT
TRBJ1-6,15,few,NA,TRBV3-1/TRBV3-2,CASSPVGGGNSPLHF,TGTGCCAGCAGCCCCGTCGGGGGTGGCAATTCACCCCTCCACTTT
TRBJ2-7,12,NA,NA,TRBV3-1/TRBV3-2,CASSQELYEQYF,TGTGCCAGCAGCCAAGAACTCTACGAGCAGTACTTC
TRBJ1-2,15,NA,NA,TRBV18,CASSRSGADSGGYTF,TGTGCCAGCTCACGGTCAGGGGCCGACTCGGGTGGCTACACCTTC
TRBJ1-6,18,few,TRBD1,TRBV27,CASSLEFIVTGAQSPLHF,TGTGCCAGCAGTTTGGAGTTTATCGTGACAGGGGCTCAATCACCCCTCCACTTT
TRBJ1-3,16,NA,TRBD1,TRBV15,CATSLGQAHSGNTIYF,TGTGCCACCAGCTTAGGACAGGCCCACTCTGGAAACACCATATATTTT
TRBJ2-3,14,NA,TRBD1,TRBV5-6,CASSYTTGSDTQYF,TGTGCCAGCAGCTATACGACAGGGAGCGATACGCAGTATTTT
TRBJ1-1,13,NA,NA,TRBV9,CASSATDNTEAFF,TGTGCCAGCAGCGCGACAGATAACACTGAAGCTTTCTTT
TRBJ2-7,16,few,TRBD1,TRBV27,CASSLSGQGIYYEQYF,TGTGCCAGCAGTTTGTCAGGACAGGGCATTTATTACGAGCAGTACTTC
TRBJ2-3,16,NA,NA,TRBV5-1,CASSLTSRGMSDTQYF,TGCGCCAGCAGCTTGACCTCCAGGGGAATGTCGGATACGCAGTATTTT
TRBJ2-7,13,NA,NA,TRBV7-2,CASSLQNSYEQYF,TGTGCCAGCAGCTTACAGAACTCCTACGAGCAGTACTTC
TRBJ1-2,14,NA,TRBD1,TRBV6-5,CASSHNRGLYGYTF,TGTGCCAGCAGTCACAACAGGGGATTGTATGGCTACACCTTC
TRBJ2-5,13,NA,NA,TRBV2,CASPAGDQETQYF,TGTGCCAGCCCTGCAGGGGACCAAGAGACCCAGTACTTC
TRBJ2-1,14,NA,NA,TRBV7-2,CASSPTSTYNEQFF,TGTGCCAGCAGCCCTACCTCTACCTACAATGAGCAGTTCTTC
TRBJ2-5,14,NA,TRBD1,TRBV5-6,CASSFRDRGETQYF,TGTGCCAGCAGCTTTAGGGACAGGGGAGAGACCCAGTACTTC
TRBJ2-7,15,NA,NA,TRBV19,CASTTRDKSGYEQYF,TGTGCCAGTACCACCAGGGACAAGTCCGGCTACGAGCAGTACTTC
TRBJ1-3,15,NA,NA,TRBV6-5,CASRKNGQLRNTIYF,TGTGCCAGCAGGAAAAATGGACAGCTCAGAAACACCATATATTTT
TRBJ1-2,14,NA,TRBD1,TRBV5-1,CASGPGQGLDGYTF,TGCGCCAGCGGACCGGGACAGGGGTTGGATGGCTACACCTTC
TRBJ2-3,15,NA,TRBD1,TRBV5-4,CASSLGTGDSDTQYF,TGTGCCAGCAGCTTAGGGACAGGGGATTCGGATACGCAGTATTTT
TRBJ1-2,13,NA,TRBD1,TRBV30,CAWSPGQNYGYTF,TGTGCCTGGTCCCCGGGACAGAACTATGGCTACACCTTC
TRBJ1-4,16,NA,NA,TRBV19,CASMRQGSIIGEKLFF,TGTGCCAGTATGAGGCAGGGGTCCATAATTGGTGAAAAACTGTTTTTT
TRBJ1-2,14,NA,TRBD1,TRBV11-3,CARVGDRGHYGYTF,TGTGCCAGAGTCGGGGACAGGGGGCACTATGGCTACACCTTC
TRBJ2-1,20,NA,TRBD2,TRBV7-8,CASSLYPSGGSLGSYNEQFF,TGTGCCAGCAGCTTATATCCTAGCGGGGGATCCTTAGGATCCTACAATGAGCAGTTCTTC
TRBJ1-5,12,NA,NA,TRBV7-9,CASSPLNQPQHF,TGTGCCAGCAGCCCACTAAATCAGCCCCAGCATTTT
TRBJ2-7,12,NA,TRBD1,TRBV5-1,CASSVGQYEQYF,TGCGCCAGCAGCGTGGGACAGTACGAGCAGTACTTC
TRBJ1-1,14,NA,TRBD1,TRBV7-2,CASSSRTGETEAFF,TGTGCCAGCAGCTCCAGGACAGGGGAAACTGAAGCTTTCTTT
TRBJ2-7,16,NA,TRBD1,TRBV5-4,CASSRGTGNVVYEQYF,TGTGCCAGCAGCCGCGGGACAGGGAATGTAGTGTACGAGCAGTACTTC
TRBJ1-2,13,NA,TRBD1,TRBV25-1,CASSLRGLYGYTF,TGTGCCAGCAGTCTCAGGGGGCTCTATGGCTACACCTTC
TRBJ2-7,12,NA,TRBD1,TRBV7-8,CASSLDRVEQYF,TGTGCCAGCAGCCTGGACAGGGTCGAGCAGTACTTC
TRBJ1-1,15,NA,NA,TRBV7-9,CASSFFGSTGSEAFF,NA
TRBJ2-7,14,NA,TRBD2,TRBV9,CASSILAGGNEQYF,TGTGCCAGCAGCATTCTCGCGGGGGGTAACGAGCAGTACTTC
TRBJ2-2,15,NA,NA,TRBV14,CASSPRRGNTGELFF,TGTGCCAGCAGCCCCAGACGGGGGAACACCGGGGAGCTGTTTTTT
TRBJ2-3,16,few,NA,TRBV7-8,CASSQNLLLSTDTQYF,TGTGCCAGCAGCCAAAACCTACTACTGAGCACAGATACGCAGTATTTT
TRBJ1-1,11,NA,NA,TRBV7-2,CASSRLSEAFF,TGTGCCAGCAGCCGACTGAGTGAAGCTTTCTTT
TRBJ1-1,15,NA,TRBD1,TRBV19,CASSISRDRTRGAFF,TGTGCCAGTAGTATCTCCCGGGACAGGACCCGAGGAGCTTTCTTT
TRBJ1-1,12,NA,NA,TRBV4-2,CASSPLEGEAFF,TGTGCCAGCAGCCCCCTTGAGGGAGAAGCTTTCTTT
TRBJ2-5,16,NA,TRBD1,TRBV23-1,CASSHPPGTGGETQYF,TGCGCCAGCAGTCACCCCCCCGGGACAGGGGGGGAGACCCAGTACTTC
TRBJ2-7,16,NA,TRBD2,TRBV5-1,CASSLGLAGATYEQYF,TGCGCCAGCAGCTTGGGACTAGCGGGGGCAACCTACGAGCAGTACTTC
TRBJ2-7,15,NA,TRBD2,TRBV9,CASSALAGGPNEQYF,TGTGCCAGCAGCGCATTAGCGGGAGGGCCGAACGAGCAGTACTTC
TRBJ2-3,12,NA,NA,TRBV6-5,CASSYSRDTQYF,TGTGCCAGCAGTTACTCCCGAGATACGCAGTATTTT
TRBJ1-6,16,NA,TRBD1,TRBV30,CAWSRDSSRLNSPLHF,TGTGCCTGGAGCCGGGACAGCAGTCGCCTCAATTCACCCCTCCACTTT
TRBJ1-6,12,NA,NA,TRBV20-1,CSASSGGSPLHF,TGCAGTGCTAGTAGCGGGGGTTCACCCCTCCACTTT